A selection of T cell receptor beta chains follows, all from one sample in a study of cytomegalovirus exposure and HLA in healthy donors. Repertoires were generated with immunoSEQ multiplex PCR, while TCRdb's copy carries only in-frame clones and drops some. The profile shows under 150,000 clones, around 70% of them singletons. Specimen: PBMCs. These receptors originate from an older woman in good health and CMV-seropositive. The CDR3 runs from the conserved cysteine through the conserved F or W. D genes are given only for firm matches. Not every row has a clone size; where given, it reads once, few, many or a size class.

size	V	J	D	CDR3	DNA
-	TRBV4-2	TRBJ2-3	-	CASSQRRGGPTDTQYF	TGTGCCAGCAGCCAAAGAAGGGGGGGCCCGACAGATACGCAGTATTTT
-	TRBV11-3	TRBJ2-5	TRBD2	CASSPDALAGEEQETQYF	TGTGCCAGCAGCCCAGATGCTCTAGCGGGGGAGGAACAAGAGACCCAGTACTTC
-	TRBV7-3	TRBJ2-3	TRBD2	CASTESGARTDTQYF	TGTGCCAGCACCGAAAGCGGGGCCCGCACAGATACGCAGTATTTT
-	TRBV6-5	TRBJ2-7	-	CASSYLPGNYEQYF	TGTGCCAGCAGTTACTTACCGGGAAACTACGAGCAGTACTTC
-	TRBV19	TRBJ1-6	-	CASRRQANSPLHF	TGTGCCAGTAGAAGACAGGCGAATTCACCCCTCCACTTT
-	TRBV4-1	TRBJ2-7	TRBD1	CASSTGQDYEQYF	TGCGCCAGCAGTACCGGACAGGACTACGAGCAGTACTTC
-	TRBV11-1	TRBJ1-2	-	CASSSERGSRGYTF	TGTGCCAGCAGCTCCGAGAGGGGGTCAAGGGGCTACACCTTC
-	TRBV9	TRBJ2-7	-	CASSDRLGASAYEQYF	TGTGCCAGCAGCGACAGACTGGGGGCGAGCGCCTACGAGCAGTACTTC
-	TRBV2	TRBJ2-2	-	CASSDFFEETTNTGELFF	TGTGCCAGCAGTGACTTCTTCGAGGAGACTACGAACACCGGGGAGCTGTTTTTT
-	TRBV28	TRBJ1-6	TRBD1	CASRPGQSSYNSPLHF	TGTGCCAGTCGTCCGGGACAGAGCTCCTATAATTCACCCCTCCACTTT
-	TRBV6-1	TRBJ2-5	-	CASSELARGIAETQYF	TGTGCCAGCAGTGAATTGGCCAGGGGAATAGCAGAGACCCAGTACTTC
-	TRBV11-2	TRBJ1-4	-	CASSLGHRMNEKLFF	TGTGCCAGCAGCTTAGGACACCGTATGAATGAAAAACTGTTTTTT
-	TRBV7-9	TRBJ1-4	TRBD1	CASSLPTGGGSTTNEKLFF	TGTGCCAGCAGCTTACCTACAGGGGGCGGATCAACAACTAATGAAAAACTGTTTTTT
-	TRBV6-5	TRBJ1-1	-	CASSLTGAMNTEAFF	TGTGCCAGCAGTTTGACTGGGGCTATGAACACTGAAGCTTTCTTT
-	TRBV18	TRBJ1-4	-	CASSPNQGTTNEKLFF	TGTGCCAGCTCACCAAATCAGGGGACAACTAATGAAAAACTGTTTTTT
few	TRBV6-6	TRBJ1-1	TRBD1	CASRLGQGNTEAFF	TGTGCCAGCAGACTAGGACAGGGGAACACTGAAGCTTTCTTT
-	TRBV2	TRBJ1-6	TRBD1	CASSGGQGRSGDSPLHF	TGTGCCAGCAGTGGGGGACAGGGTCGTTCGGGGGATTCACCCCTCCACTTT
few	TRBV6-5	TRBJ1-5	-	CASGGNWDQPQHF	TGTGCCAGCGGGGGGAACTGGGATCAGCCCCAGCATTTT
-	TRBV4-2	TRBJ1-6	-	CASSQFGDIDNSPLHF	TGTGCCAGCAGCCAGTTTGGGGACATTGATAATTCACCCCTCCACTTT
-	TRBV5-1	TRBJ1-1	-	CASSLVGGDTEAFF	TGCGCCAGCAGCTTGGTGGGGGGGGACACTGAAGCTTTCTTT
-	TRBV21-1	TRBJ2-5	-	CASSKSDSSAETQYF	TGTGCCAGCAGCAAATCCGACTCCAGCGCCGAGACCCAGTACTTC
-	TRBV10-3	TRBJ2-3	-	CAISASELTDTQYF	TGTGCCATCAGTGCTAGCGAGCTCACAGATACGCAGTATTTT
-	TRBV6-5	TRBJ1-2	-	CASSYLGTTGYTF	TGTGCCAGCAGTTACCTGGGGACAACAGGCTACACCTTC
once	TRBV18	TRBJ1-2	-	CASSPGQQLGDGYTF	TGTGCCAGCTCACCAGGACAGCAACTCGGGGATGGCTACACCTTC
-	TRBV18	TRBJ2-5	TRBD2	CASSPMTSGVKETQYF	TGTGCCAGCTCACCGATGACTAGCGGGGTGAAAGAGACCCAGTACTTC
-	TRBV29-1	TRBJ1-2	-	CSVGTGFNYGYTF	TGCAGCGTTGGAACAGGGTTCAACTATGGCTACACCTTC
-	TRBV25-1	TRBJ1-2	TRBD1	CASSGGGQATPNYGYTF	TGTGCCAGCAGTGGCGGGGGACAGGCAACCCCTAACTATGGCTACACCTTC
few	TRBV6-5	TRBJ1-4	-	CASSYGGLVPREKLFF	TGTGCCAGCAGTTACGGGGGGTTGGTCCCGCGGGAAAAACTGTTTTTT
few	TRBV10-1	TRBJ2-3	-	CASSGALTDTQYF	TGCGCCAGCAGTGGGGCCCTCACAGATACGCAGTATTTT
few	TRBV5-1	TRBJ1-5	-	CASSSSGAVNQPQHF	TGCGCCAGCAGCTCGTCAGGGGCAGTCAATCAGCCCCAGCATTTT
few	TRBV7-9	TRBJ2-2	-	CASSPPGQNTGELFF	TGTGCCAGCAGCCCACCGGGACAGAACACCGGGGAGCTGTTTTTT
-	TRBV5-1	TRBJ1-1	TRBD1	CASSLATGPAEAFF	TGCGCCAGCAGCTTGGCGACAGGGCCGGCTGAAGCTTTCTTT